This T cell receptor (beta chain) was found in a study of cytomegalovirus exposure and HLA in healthy donors. PCR used 60 Vbeta primers and 13 Jbeta primers. TCRdb's table, derived via immunoSEQ multiplex PCR, lists solely in-frame clones and lacks some. The sample carries 150,000 to 200,000 clones, about 76% recorded once. V was clipped by 1 base and J by 3 bases, with 18 bases between them. This CDR3 contains 17 residues. Germline lookup yields CDR1 GTSNPN and CDR2 SVGIG (reference sequence). In the case of this clone: Its antigen is as yet unknown. This specimen includes other DNA sequences encoding the same CDR3.

Study-wide findings and caveats: The later analysis indicated that the majority of CMV-associated TCR beta chains appeared HLA-restricted.

The TCR was taken from a female donor in good health and CMV-seronegative. This chain connects TRBV30 to TRBJ1-4, with a weak D call TRBD1 (5 bases). The material sequenced was PBMCs. The CDR3 coding sequence is TGTGCCTGGAGTGGGGGCGCTTTGTTCCAGTCTAATGAAAAACTGTTTTTT. Its protein is CAWSGGALFQSNEKLFF.